This T cell receptor (beta chain) was captured in a study of CXCR3-negative and CXCR3-positive naive CD8 T cells (dated by TCRdb to between 2018 and 2020). Study-level background: About 150 million TRB reads were obtained in total, roughly 1.5 +/- 0.3 million reads per library. Diversity and physicochemical repertoire analyses were performed on about a dozen donors pooled from two independent experiments. The TRBV-TRBJ cluster analysis covered naive subsets from several donors and memory cells from 3 donors.

Each CD8+ T cell subset was flow-sorted in triplicate, and 300,000 or so cells per subset were placed directly into RLT lysis buffer. To keep memory contaminants out, a stringent definition of naive CD8+ T cells was applied: CD45RO-CCR7+CD27+CD95-. Peripheral blood mononuclear cells were isolated from buffy coats by standard density gradient centrifugation. A FACSAria III was used to flow-sort naive CD8+ T cells into CXCR3-negative and CXCR3-positive populations. Total RNA was extracted from sorted cells using an RNeasy Mini Kit. A remark on this clonotype: There is no known antigen for this receptor.

The full study reports these points: Repertoire diversity was comparably high in both naive subsets but much lower in memory CD8+ T cells. Surface CD5, linked to self-reactivity in mice, was comparable between naive subsets; TCR interaction strength was therefore also inferred from TRB CDR3 physicochemical properties. Similar TRBV-TRBJ usage was shown by naive CXCR3-negative and CXCR3-positive cells from the same donor, whereas distinct patterns were shown by memory cells. TRB CDR3s from CXCR3-positive naive cells showed higher hydrophobicity (lower Kidera factor 4), lower energy, and higher strength and volume indices than CXCR3-negative naive cells. Freshly isolated PBMCs were used for most assays because CXCR3 expression went down partially after cryopreservation.

TCRdb shows the sequencer as NextSeq 550. The Human TCR Profiling Kit (MiLaboratory) was used to make UMI-labeled 5' RACE TRB cDNA libraries. The full amount of extracted RNA was used for cDNA synthesis, and the full amount of resulting cDNA was used for PCR amplification. Libraries were prepared in parallel with an identical number of PCR cycles. The study's own analysis went as follows. With a requirement of at least two reads per UMI, MIGEC and MiXCR extracted about 50,000 +/- 10,000 unique UMI-labeled TRB cDNA molecules per library. An average of roughly 40,000 +/- 10,000 functional in-frame TRB CDR3 nucleotide clonotypes without stop codons was found per library. After downsampling to 5000 UMI-labeled TRB molecules per sample, diversity metrics, including normalized Shannon-Wiener and Chao1, were computed in VDJtools. Clonotype-size-weighted physicochemical properties of the central five CDR3 residues (interaction energy, strength, volume and Kidera factor 4) were computed in VDJtools. TCRdb reprocessed the sequencing reads and holds a single record per CDR3 protein sequence, with no DNA. TCRdb assigned the V and J calls; the authors' analysis was not used. This sample's records show 6,000 to 8,500 distinct CDR3 sequences. The ten largest clones add up to approximately 1.2% of the sample.

Sequencing was performed on naive CXCR3+ CD8+ T cells from blood. Reading the label with the study, this specimen's cell subset or site is: CD45RO-CCR7+CD27+CD95- naive CD8+ T cells expressing CXCR3 (TNR3+). The sequence was obtained from a human donor in good health. Some clones in this sample may be carry-over from other donors' samples.

The CDR3 sequence is CATSSSRAIQETQYF. The rearranged chain carries TRBV15 and TRBJ2-5; TCRdb reports TRBD1, a call that lacks DNA to check it against. Including cysteine and phenylalanine, the CDR3 has 15 amino acids. Only the protein sequence is given. CDR1 and CDR2, per the germline V gene (reference sequence), are LNHNV and YYDKDF.